The clone carrying this TCR beta chain was seen many times. This entry is derived from a study of blood T cell repertoires in COVID-19. The wider study: Sites in the United States, Italy and Spain provided acute and convalescent COVID-19 samples.

Between the trimmed V and J ends, which lost 1 base and 2 bases, there was a span of 15 bases. Germline lookup yields CDR1 LNHNV and CDR2 YYDKDF (reference sequence). This CDR3 region has 16 residues. The table came from immunoSEQ multiplex PCR; TCRdb's copy has only in-frame clones and leaves some out. The sample has approximately 100,000 clones; roughly 76% are singletons. Sequencing input: peripheral blood. This receptor was identified in a human donor in a cohort sampled during active COVID-19. The rearrangement links TRBV15 to TRBJ2-7; possibly TRBD2 for D (6 bases). The CDR3 coding sequence is TGTGCCACCAGCAGAGGTGCGGGACGAGGGCCCTACGAGCAGTACTTC. Its protein is CATSRGAGRGPYEQYF.